What follows describes a single T cell receptor (beta chain). Generated by immunoSEQ multiplex PCR, the TCRdb table keeps only in-frame clones and is missing some. The data contain 65,000 to 90,000 clones, 92% of them singletons. This sample stems from a study of T cell changes during pregnancy in multiple sclerosis. CDR3 length equals 14 residues. With 5 bases removed from V and 2 bases from J, the gap between germline ends came to 10 bases. The germline V gene encodes CDR1 SEHNR and CDR2 FQNEAQ (reference sequence). The input for sequencing was peripheral blood, taken before pregnancy. The chain joins TRBV7-9 to TRBJ1-3, with D tentatively TRBD1 (6 bases). This TCR came from a female donor with multiple sclerosis, enrolled in a pregnancy study. CDR3 sequence: CASSPRTAGNTIYF. CDR3 DNA sequence: TGTGCCAGCAGCCCCCGGACAGCTGGAAACACCATATATTTT. The complete variable domain, with remaining parts taken from reference TRBV7-9 and TRBJ1-3, reads DTGVSQNPRHKITKRGQNVTFRCDPISEHNRLYWYRQTLGQGPEFLTYFQNEAQLEKSRLLSDRFSAERPKGSFSTLEIQRTEQGDSAMYLCASSPRTAGNTIYFGEGSWLTVV.